This T cell receptor beta chain was observed in a study of T cells in localized non-small cell lung cancer. The method was immunoSEQ multiplex PCR; TCRdb's version includes in-frame clones alone and lacks a portion of them. The sample carries 50,000 to 75,000 clones, 70% to 90% recorded once. Germline CDR1 is LGHNA and CDR2 is YNFKEQ. This CDR3 contains 15 residues. The ends lost 0 bases at V and 15 bases at J; junction bases unmatched: 11. A note on this clone: The antigen remains unidentified.

Study-level results: Among the tissues sampled, uninvolved adjacent lung had the highest T cell clonality, above tumor.

The V call is TRBV4-2, the J call TRBJ2-1; TRBD2 matches 10 bases. The sequences come from peripheral blood, collected before any cancer treatment. This receptor was taken from a man aged 35-75 years with stage I squamous cell lung carcinoma. This CDR3 reads CASSQDIQAGGATFF. The CDR3, as DNA: TGTGCCAGCAGCCAAGACATTCAAGCGGGAGGGGCTACGTTCTTC.